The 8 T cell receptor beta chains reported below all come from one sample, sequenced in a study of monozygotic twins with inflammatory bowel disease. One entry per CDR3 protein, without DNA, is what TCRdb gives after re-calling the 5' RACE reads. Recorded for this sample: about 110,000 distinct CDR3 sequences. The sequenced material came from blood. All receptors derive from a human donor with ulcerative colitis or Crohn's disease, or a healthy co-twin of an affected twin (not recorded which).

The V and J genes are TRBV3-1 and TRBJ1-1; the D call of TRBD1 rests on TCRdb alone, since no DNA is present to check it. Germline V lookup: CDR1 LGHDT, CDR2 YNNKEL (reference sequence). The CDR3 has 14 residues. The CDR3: CASSRQGVNTEAFF.

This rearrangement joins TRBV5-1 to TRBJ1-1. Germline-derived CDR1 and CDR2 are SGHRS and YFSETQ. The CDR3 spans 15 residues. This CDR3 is CASSLQRLPNTEAFF.

The CDR3 sequence is CASSPGQGQTYEQYF. The chain links TRBV12-3 or TRBV12-4 to TRBJ2-7; TCRdb outputs TRBD1, but without DNA this stays unchecked. This CDR3 is built from 15 residues.

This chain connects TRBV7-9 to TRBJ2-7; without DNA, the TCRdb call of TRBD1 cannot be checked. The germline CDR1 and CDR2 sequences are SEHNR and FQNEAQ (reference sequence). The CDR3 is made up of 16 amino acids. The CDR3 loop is CASSFYLTDRGGRLYF.

The CDR3 protein is CASSEFAGVSNYGYTF. The chain has TRBV6-1 and TRBJ1-2. The CDR3 loop spans 16 amino acids. Germline values: CDR1 MNHNS, CDR2 SASEGT.

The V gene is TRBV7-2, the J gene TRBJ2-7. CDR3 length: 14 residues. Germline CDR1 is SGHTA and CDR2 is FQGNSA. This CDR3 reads CASSLAAANYEQYF.

CDR3 region: CASSLEAGGWADTQYF. The chain joins TRBV7-9 to TRBJ2-3; TCRdb lists TRBD1, though no DNA is available to test this call. The CDR3 spans 16 residues. Germline CDR1 reads SEHNR; CDR2 reads FQNEAQ (reference sequence).

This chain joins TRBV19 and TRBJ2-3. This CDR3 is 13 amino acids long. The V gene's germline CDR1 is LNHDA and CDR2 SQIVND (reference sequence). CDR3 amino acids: CASSGQIADTQYF.